This T cell receptor beta chain was sequenced during a study of OX40 agonist ivuxolimab in advanced cancers. This CDR3 is built from 15 residues. Germline CDR1 is SGHRS and CDR2 is YFSETQ. V trimming: 4 bases; J trimming: 6 bases; junction bases outside the gene matches: 8. The repertoire was sequenced with immunoSEQ multiplex PCR; TCRdb's copy has only in-frame clones and lacks some. The top ten clones hold around 10% of a sample with tens of thousands of clones, roughly nine tenths of them seen once. This sample comprised CD4+ or CD8+ T cells sorted from blood, obtained in a trial of the OX40 agonist ivuxolimab. This sequence joins TRBV5-1 and TRBJ2-2; 8 nucleotides align to TRBD2. The TCR sequence derives from an adult with an advanced solid tumor such as melanoma, head and neck, liver or kidney cancer. CDR3 nucleotide sequence: TGCGCCAGCAGCAACATAGCGGGATTGGCCGGGGAGCTGTTTTTT. Amino acid sequence: CASSNIAGLAGELFF.